This T cell receptor beta chain derives from a study of cytomegalovirus exposure and HLA in healthy donors. The donors (healthy individuals) were bone marrow donors. The study ran its PCR with 60 Vbeta and 13 Jbeta primers. Authors' data handling: Later, 80 million or so unique TCR beta chains were counted in an analysis, and roughly 11 million of them were shared. The assay was immunoSEQ multiplex PCR, and TCRdb's table has in-frame clones only and misses some. The V and J calls and clone size are taken from that table; D and trimming were inferred from the DNA. The sample has 150,000 to 200,000 clones, around 75% seen once. Germline values: CDR1 MNHEY, CDR2 SMNVEV (reference sequence). V dropped 2 bases and J dropped 1 base, with 12 bases sitting between them. This CDR3 has 15 residues.

The sequence came from a man between 18 and 35 years old in good health and CMV-seropositive. The chain joins TRBV27 to TRBJ2-7, with a weak D call TRBD1 (6 bases). Sequenced material: PBMCs. CDR3 sequence (DNA): TGTGCCAGCAGTTTAAGCGGAACAGGGTCCTACGAGCAGTACTTC. It encodes CASSLSGTGSYEQYF.